A few counts support the clone carrying this T cell receptor (beta chain). Authors' methods: It was from reference gene primer amplification that nucleated cell counts were estimated. This table comes from immunoSEQ multiplex PCR, and its TCRdb copy is limited to in-frame clones, with some not included. Clone size and V and J calls were adopted from that table, with D and trimming inferred from the DNA. The sample has approximately 400,000 clones, roughly 90% seen once. This specimen comes from a study of blood T cell repertoires in COVID-19. Between the trimmed V and J ends, which lost 7 bases and 1 base, there was a span of 5 bases. Looked up from germline, CDR1 is MDHEN and CDR2 is SYDVKM. CDR3 length: 12 amino acids.

The sample taken for sequencing was peripheral blood. The V gene is TRBV28, the J gene TRBJ1-5; D gene unclear. The sequence was collected from a man aged 35 to 55 with acute or convalescent COVID-19. CDR3 in amino acids: CASKRSNQPQHF. Written as DNA, the CDR3 is TGTGCCAGCAAGAGGAGCAATCAGCCCCAGCATTTT.